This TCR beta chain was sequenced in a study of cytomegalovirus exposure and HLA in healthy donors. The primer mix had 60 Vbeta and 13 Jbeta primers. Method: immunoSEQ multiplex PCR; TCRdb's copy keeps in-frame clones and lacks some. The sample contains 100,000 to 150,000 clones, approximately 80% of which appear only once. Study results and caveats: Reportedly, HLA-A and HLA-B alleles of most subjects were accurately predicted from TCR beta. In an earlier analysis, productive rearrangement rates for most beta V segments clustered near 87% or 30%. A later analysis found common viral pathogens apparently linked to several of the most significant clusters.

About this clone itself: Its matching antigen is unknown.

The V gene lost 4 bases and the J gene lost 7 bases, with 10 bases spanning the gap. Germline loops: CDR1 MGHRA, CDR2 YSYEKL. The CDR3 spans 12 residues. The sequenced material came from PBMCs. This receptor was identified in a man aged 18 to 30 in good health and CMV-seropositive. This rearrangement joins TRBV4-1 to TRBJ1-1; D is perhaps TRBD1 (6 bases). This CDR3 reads CASSLTGFEAFF. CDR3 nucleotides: TGCGCCAGCAGCCTTACAGGGTTTGAAGCTTTCTTT.